The 25 T cell receptor beta chains below all came from one sample that was sequenced in a study of blood T cell repertoires in COVID-19. The assay was immunoSEQ multiplex PCR, and TCRdb's table has in-frame clones only and misses some. The repertoire has some 58,000 clones, about 86% of them found once; the top ten carry more than 0.95%. What was sequenced was peripheral blood. The receptor source for this set is a middle-aged man with acute or convalescent COVID-19.

V and J are TRBV5-6 and TRBJ1-2; the match to TRBD1 covers 7 bases. V was pared by 4 bases and J by 4 bases, with 4 bases of the junction left unmatched. In germline, CDR1 is SGHDT, CDR2 YYEEEE. This CDR3 comprises 13 residues. DNA of the CDR3: TGTGCCAGCAGCCCGGGACAGACCTATGGCTACACCTTC. Translating it yields CASSPGQTYGYTF.

The chain couples TRBV15 to TRBJ1-2, with D tentatively TRBD1 (5 bases). V was pared by 3 bases and J by 4 bases, with 12 bases between. Germline CDR1 and CDR2: LNHNV and YYDKDF (reference sequence). The CDR3 spans 14 residues. The CDR3 region has the DNA TGTGCCACCAGCAGCGGGCTGGGGGGCTATGGCTACACCTTC. This codes for CATSSGLGGYGYTF.

The chain carries TRBV7-6 and TRBJ1-1; 8 positions match TRBD1. The J segment lost 4 bases and the V segment lost 5 bases, leaving 3 bases of the junction unmatched. This CDR3 region has 13 residues. Germline CDR1 is SGHVS and CDR2 is FNYEAQ. As DNA, the CDR3 is TGTGCCAGCAGCGCCACAGGGGGCACTGAAGCTTTCTTT. This gives the protein CASSATGGTEAFF.

V gene TRBV6-2 or TRBV6-3 combines with J gene TRBJ1-2; D uncertain. V was trimmed by 2 bases and J by 3 bases, leaving 10 bases between them. Germline CDR1 and CDR2: MNHEY and SVGEGT. The CDR3 contains 14 residues. The CDR3 is CASSYGDYDYGYTF. The DNA for the CDR3 is TGTGCCAGCAGTTACGGAGACTACGACTATGGCTACACCTTC.

This chain uses TRBV2 with TRBJ1-4, with D possibly being TRBD1 (5 bases). The V gene lost 6 bases and the J gene lost 1 base, with 9 bases spanning the gap. The CDR3 is made up of 14 amino acids. CDR1 is SNHLY, CDR2 FYNNEI, per germline. The CDR3 DNA reads TGTGCCAGCAGCCGACAGAGAACTAATGAAAAACTGTTTTTT. Its protein is CASSRQRTNEKLFF.

This chain joins TRBV11-3 and TRBJ1-1, with D possibly TRBD1 on 6 matching bases. Germline assignment: CDR1 SGHNT and CDR2 YENEEA. The CDR3 length is 14 residues. V dropped 5 bases and J dropped 1 base, with 11 bases sitting between them. The CDR3 region is CASSRGGENTEAFF. In nucleotides, the CDR3 is TGTGCCAGCAGCCGAGGGGGGGAGAACACTGAAGCTTTCTTT.

The chain is built from TRBV11-3 and TRBJ2-3; tentative D call: TRBD1 (6 bases). The V and J ends lost 0 bases and 6 bases respectively, with 10 bases between them. The CDR3 covers 14 residues. Per germline, CDR1 SGHNT and CDR2 YENEEA. CDR3 in amino acids: CASSLDPRGDTQYF. The CDR3 region has the DNA TGTGCCAGCAGCTTAGATCCGAGGGGGGATACGCAGTATTTT.

The chain carries TRBV11-3 and TRBJ1-1; D remains ambiguous. The germline V and J ends were trimmed by 0 bases and 8 bases, with 13 bases remaining between them. This CDR3 region has 14 residues. Germline CDR1 SGHNT, CDR2 YENEEA. The CDR3 DNA is TGTGCCAGCAGCTTAGATAAGTGGAGGGAGGAAGCTTTCTTT. Protein sequence: CASSLDKWREEAFF.

J is TRBJ2-7 and V is TRBV9, with 9 bases fitting TRBD1. This CDR3 contains 14 residues. CDR1 SGDLS and CDR2 YYNGEE come from the germline V gene. V lost 3 bases to trimming and J lost 4 bases; unmatched junction nucleotides: 5. CDR3 residues: CASSGTGVGYEQYF. Here the CDR3 DNA reads TGTGCCAGCAGCGGGACAGGGGTCGGGTACGAGCAGTACTTC.

This clone has only one observation. V and J are TRBV28 and TRBJ2-7; TRBD2 is a possible D gene (6 bases). V lost 2 bases to trimming and J lost 1 base, with 6 bases between them. The germline CDR1 and CDR2 sequences are MDHEN and SYDVKM. The CDR3 totals 13 residues. The DNA for the CDR3 is TGTGCCAGCAGTTTAGGGACTTCCTACGAGCAGTACTTC. It yields the protein CASSLGTSYEQYF. The full variable domain, in which reference TRBV28 and TRBJ2-7 provide the parts outside the CDR3, is DVKVTQSSRYLVKRTGEKVFLECVQDMDHENMFWYRQDPGLGLRLIYFSYDVKMKEKGDIPEGYSVSREKKERFSLILESASTNQTSMYLCASSLGTSYEQYFGPGTRLTVT.

The rearrangement joins TRBV6-5 to TRBJ1-1; D is possibly TRBD1 (5 bases). The CDR3 runs 12 residues. Trimming took off 4 bases at V and 5 bases at J, with 8 bases between the two ends. CDR1 MNHEY and CDR2 SVGAGI come from the germline V gene. The CDR3 reads CASSFRGTEAFF. Here the CDR3 DNA reads TGTGCCAGCAGTTTTCGGGGGACTGAAGCTTTCTTT.

V and J are TRBV7-3 and TRBJ1-2; 8 bases are shared with TRBD1. The V gene's germline CDR1 is SGHTA and CDR2 FQGTGA. The CDR3 is made up of 15 amino acids. J was trimmed by 3 bases and V by 5 bases; bases with no gene match: 8. CDR3 coding DNA: TGTGCCAGCAGCCGGACAGGGAACGAGGACTATGGCTACACCTTC. It yields the protein CASSRTGNEDYGYTF.

The V and J genes are TRBV19 and TRBJ2-7; D might be TRBD2 (6 bases). Trimming pared 10 bases from V and 8 bases from J, leaving 21 bases between. The germline V gene has CDR1 LNHDA and CDR2 SQIVND (reference sequence). CDR3 length equals 13 residues. The CDR3 DNA reads TGTGCCACTTCTGGCGGGGCCTTTCTGCAGCAGTACTTC. Its protein is CATSGGAFLQQYF.

Only one count was recorded for this clone. The chain has TRBV19 and TRBJ2-2, with 7 positions matching TRBD1. J gave up 7 bases and V 7 bases, and 18 bases lay outside the gene matches. The germline CDR1 and CDR2 sequences are LNHDA and SQIVND (reference sequence). The CDR3 totals 17 residues. CDR3 loop: CASTSPLKWTGRGELFF. In DNA, the CDR3 is TGTGCCAGTACCTCCCCCCTCAAGTGGACAGGTCGCGGGGAGCTGTTTTTT.

This sequence joins TRBV5-1 and TRBJ2-3; TRBD2 agrees at 9 bases. The V segment lost 6 bases and the J segment 5 bases; nucleotides outside the gene matches: 4. The CDR3 spans 13 residues. Germline CDR1 and CDR2: SGHRS and YFSETQ. CDR3 in DNA: TGCGCCAGCACGCGGGGGGGCCTAGATACGCAGTATTTT. Its translation: CASTRGGLDTQYF.

V is TRBV7-9 and J is TRBJ1-4; D not certain. CDR1 SEHNR and CDR2 FQNEAQ come from the germline V gene (reference sequence). V lost 1 base to trimming and J lost 8 bases, with 5 bases between them. This CDR3 is built from 12 residues. In DNA, the CDR3 is TGTGCCAGCAGCTTAGTAGTCGAAAAACTGTTTTTT. Its translation is CASSLVVEKLFF.

The chain carries TRBV19 and TRBJ2-1; 8 bases align to TRBD2. Losses at the gene ends were 3 bases for V and 7 bases for J; bases not matched to a gene: 8. CDR3 length equals 15 residues. The germline V gene encodes CDR1 LNHDA and CDR2 SQIVND (reference sequence). In nucleotides, the CDR3 is TGTGCCAGTAGTATGGCGGGACTAGTTCGGAATGAGCAGTTCTTC. It is translated as CASSMAGLVRNEQFF.

The chain recombines TRBV12-3 or TRBV12-4 with TRBJ1-2; TRBD1 might be the D (5 bases). With 5 bases removed from V and 4 bases from J, the gap between germline ends came to 11 bases. This CDR3 region has 13 residues. DNA of the CDR3: TGTGCCAGCAGTACCGGGACTAGCTATGGCTACACCTTC. This sequence encodes CASSTGTSYGYTF.

The chain joins TRBV7-9 to TRBJ2-7; the match to TRBD2 covers 10 bases. This CDR3 contains 17 residues. Germline CDR1 SEHNR, CDR2 FQNEAQ (reference sequence). The V segment lost 1 base and the J segment 0 bases; nucleotides outside the gene matches: 6. In DNA, the CDR3 is TGTGCCAGCAGCTTAGTTAGCGGGGGGTCGAGCTCCTACGAGCAGTACTTC. Translating gives CASSLVSGGSSSYEQYF. Supplemented by reference TRBV7-9 and TRBJ2-7, the full variable domain reads DTGVSQNPRHKITKRGQNVTFRCDPISEHNRLYWYRQTLGQGPEFLTYFQNEAQLEKSRLLSDRFSAERPKGSFSTLEIQRTEQGDSAMYLCASSLVSGGSSSYEQYFGPGTRLTVT.

This clone appeared a single time. The rearrangement links TRBV3-1 (or the pseudogene TRBV3-2) to TRBJ1-2; 8 bases align to TRBD1. After removal of 0 bases from V and 8 bases from J, the junction contained 5 bases not matched to a gene. Germline V gives CDR1 LGHDT, CDR2 YNNKEL (reference sequence). The CDR3 contains 14 residues. The CDR3 protein is CASSQENRGNGYTF. CDR3 nucleotide sequence: TGTGCCAGCAGCCAAGAAAACAGGGGGAACGGCTACACCTTC.

The chain is built from TRBV15 and TRBJ1-2; a weak D match, TRBD1 (6 bases). Germline V gene data show CDR1 as LNHNV and CDR2 as YYDKDF (reference sequence). This CDR3 is built from 13 residues. V lost 4 bases to trimming and J lost 3 bases, with 9 bases between them. The CDR3 DNA follows: TGTGCCACCAGCAACAGGGTAGACTATGGCTACACCTTC. Its protein product is CATSNRVDYGYTF.

The chain has TRBV12-5 and TRBJ1-5; D remains unclear. This CDR3 is built from 15 residues. In germline, CDR1 is LGHNT, CDR2 FRNRAP. Trimming took 7 bases from V and 5 from J, leaving 18 bases between them. This chain's CDR3 is CASAHPRGPDQPQHF. The CDR3 nucleotides read TGTGCTAGTGCCCACCCCCGTGGTCCGGATCAGCCCCAGCATTTT. Complete variable domain (other parts from reference TRBV12-5 and TRBJ1-5): DARVTQTPRHKVTEMGQEVTMRCQPILGHNTVFWYRQTMMQGLELLAYFRNRAPLDDSGMPKDRFSAEMPDATLATLKIQPSEPRDSAVYFCASAHPRGPDQPQHFGDGTRLSIL.

This clone showed up just a few times. V usage is TRBV4-1 and J usage is TRBJ1-2; possible D gene TRBD1, 5 bases. The ends were cut back, 2 bases at V and 3 bases at J, with 13 bases in the middle. Looked up from germline, CDR1 is MGHRA and CDR2 is YSYEKL. The CDR3 extends over 15 amino acids. The CDR3 is CASSQPGQMDYGYTF. For the CDR3, the DNA is TGCGCCAGCAGCCAACCCGGACAAATGGACTATGGCTACACCTTC.

The chain is built from TRBV4-1 and TRBJ2-7; D is unclear. CDR3 length: 13 amino acids. V was shortened by 4 bases and J by 7 bases, with 14 bases between the two germline ends. The V gene's germline CDR1 is MGHRA and CDR2 YSYEKL. The CDR3 sequence is CASSPKLVGEQYF. CDR3 bases: TGCGCCAGCAGCCCGAAGCTAGTGGGTGAGCAGTACTTC.

The chain links TRBV7-6 to TRBJ1-3; weak D call: TRBD1 (6 bases). CDR1 and CDR2 (germline): SGHVS, FNYEAQ. Trimming removed 4 bases at V and 3 bases at J, with 13 bases between. This CDR3 contains 15 residues. The CDR3 region is CASSSYGQLGNTIYF. In DNA, the CDR3 is TGTGCCAGCAGCTCGTATGGACAGCTTGGAAACACCATATATTTT.